The clone carrying this TCR beta chain was recorded many times. The antigen is undetermined. The sample comes from a study of T cell repertoires in cytomegalovirus infection. Study summary: In the study, CMV epitopes included recently identified HLA-C-restricted and well-studied HLA-B-restricted ones. An indication of both CMV infection and matching HLA type came from public TCR beta signatures.

Via MiXCR, TCRdb re-called the reads, giving one row per CDR3 protein. The repertoire holds about 480,000 distinct CDR3 sequences, with around 30% as singletons. Germline CDR1 is SGHVS and CDR2 is FQNEAQ. Trimming cost V 3 bases and J 7 bases; bases outside gene matches: 9. This CDR3 contains 15 residues. Study outcomes and limitations: The ex vivo response showed dominance by HLA-C-restricted CMV-specific TCR beta clonotypes. Of the TCR beta families, the public ones yielded a cumulative frequency that identified carriers of CMV plus the relevant HLA.

Source: cultured PBMCs, taken from culture after CMV antigen stimulation. The chain couples TRBV7-8 to TRBJ1-1, with 9 bases lining up with TRBD1. The sequence was collected from a human donor in good health (CMV status not recorded). Some clones in this sample may be carry-over from other donors' samples. CDR3 residues: CASSFRDRVFGEAFF. The CDR3 DNA reads as TGTGCCAGCAGCTTCCGGGACAGGGTTTTTGGTGAAGCTTTCTTT.